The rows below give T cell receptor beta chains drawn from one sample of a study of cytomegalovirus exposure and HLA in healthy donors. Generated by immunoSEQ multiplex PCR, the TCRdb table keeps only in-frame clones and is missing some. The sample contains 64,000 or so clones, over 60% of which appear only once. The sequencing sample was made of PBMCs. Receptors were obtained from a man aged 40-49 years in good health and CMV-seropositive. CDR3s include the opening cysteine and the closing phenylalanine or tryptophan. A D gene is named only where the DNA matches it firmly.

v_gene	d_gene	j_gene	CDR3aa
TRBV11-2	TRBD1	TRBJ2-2	CASSSTGLNTGELFF
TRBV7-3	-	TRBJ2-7	CASSLSDGYEQYF
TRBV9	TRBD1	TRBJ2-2	CASSVGGGDTGELFF
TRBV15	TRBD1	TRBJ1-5	CATSRGQGYQPQHF
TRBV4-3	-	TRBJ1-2	CASSPDYRAGNYGYTF
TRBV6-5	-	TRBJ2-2	CASSRGTGELFF
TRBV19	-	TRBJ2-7	CASSLTGLGDEQYF
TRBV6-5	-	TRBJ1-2	CASSYSSADYYGYTF
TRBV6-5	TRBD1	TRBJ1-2	CASKAGQGFDYGYTF
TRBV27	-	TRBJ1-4	CASSLSGDEKLFF
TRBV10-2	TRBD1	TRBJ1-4	CASSESGGRIATNEKLFF
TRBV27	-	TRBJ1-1	CASSLSPPRRGKRNTEAFF
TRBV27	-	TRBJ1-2	CASSKPQGGYTF
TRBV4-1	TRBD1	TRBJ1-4	CASSQSRGQAEKLFF
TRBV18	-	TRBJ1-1	CASSPPGFTEAFF
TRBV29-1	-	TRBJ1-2	CSVDIARDGYGYTF
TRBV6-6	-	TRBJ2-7	CASSYPAGGQFYEQYF
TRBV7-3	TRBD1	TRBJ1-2	CASSPFPGQGDVNDGYTF
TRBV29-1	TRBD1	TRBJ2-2	CTGQGDTGELFF
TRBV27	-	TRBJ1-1	CASSPLFVRGTNTEAFF
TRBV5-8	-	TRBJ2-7	CASSLGPPAAVQYF
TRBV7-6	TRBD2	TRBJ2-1	CASSFQRTSGSSYNEQFF
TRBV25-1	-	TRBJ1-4	CASSRQANEKLFF
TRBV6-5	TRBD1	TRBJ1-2	CASSAGQIGPYGYTF
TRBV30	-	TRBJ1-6	CAWSVPQGLYLPPLHF
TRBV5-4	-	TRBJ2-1	CASGKTQFF
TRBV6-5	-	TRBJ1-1	CASSYSDISNTEAFF
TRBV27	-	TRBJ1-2	CATGGNYGYTF
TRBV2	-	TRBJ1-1	CASTEGRGNTEAFF
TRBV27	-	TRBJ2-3	CASSLLEADTQYF
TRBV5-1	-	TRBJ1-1	CASSLGTMNTEAFF
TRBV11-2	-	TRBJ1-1	CASSLEDRGTEAFF
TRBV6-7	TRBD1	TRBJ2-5	CASSHRGGETQYF
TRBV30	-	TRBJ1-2	CAWSAQGRGGYTF
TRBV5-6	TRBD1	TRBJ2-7	CASSRTGKNYEQYF
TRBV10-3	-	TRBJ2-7	CAISVERNEQYF
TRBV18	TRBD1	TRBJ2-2	CASSAQGYTGELFF
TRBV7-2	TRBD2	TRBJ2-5	CASSYFRGGQPRTQYF
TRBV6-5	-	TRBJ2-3	CASSPGHTDTQYF
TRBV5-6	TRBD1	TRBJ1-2	CASSYGDRIVLGYTF
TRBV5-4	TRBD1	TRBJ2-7	CASSFDRGPYEQYF
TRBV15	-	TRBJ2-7	CATSSIPGTSYEQYF
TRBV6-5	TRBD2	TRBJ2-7	CASSYFGGSLYEQYF
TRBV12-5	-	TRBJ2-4	CASGSGVGNIQYF
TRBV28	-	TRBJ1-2	CASSGTRGYTF
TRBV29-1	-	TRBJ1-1	CSGGQSNTEAFF
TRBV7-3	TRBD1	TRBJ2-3	CASSQDREINTQYF
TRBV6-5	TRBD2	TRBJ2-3	CASSYSGGFGTDTQYF
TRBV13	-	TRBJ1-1	CASSLGLSAFF
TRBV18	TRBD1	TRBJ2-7	CASSPLPSGGTGSYEQYF
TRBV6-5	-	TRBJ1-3	CASSSPSQGGNTIYF
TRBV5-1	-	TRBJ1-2	CASSLYGTDGYTF
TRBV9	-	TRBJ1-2	CASSVESGGYTF